Below, 11 T cell receptor beta chains from the same sample are listed, as sequenced in a study of shared clonotypes between healthy human individuals. The method was immunoSEQ multiplex PCR; TCRdb's version includes in-frame clones alone and lacks a portion of them. The data hold about 610,000 clones, with approximately 97% observed a single time. Sequenced sample: naive CD4+ T cells sorted from blood. Described subset: CD45RA+ positively selected. The receptors were gathered from a woman in her twenties or thirties in good health.

V gene TRBV6-1 combines with J gene TRBJ2-3, with 9 nucleotides matching TRBD2. This CDR3 is built from 18 residues. The germline CDR1 and CDR2 sequences are MNHNS and SASEGT. The J segment lost 2 bases and the V segment lost 2 bases, leaving 11 bases of the junction unmatched. The CDR3 nucleotides read TGTGCCAGCAGTGAAAGAGACAGGCGGGAGGGCCTCACAGATACGCAGTATTTT. As protein: CASSERDRREGLTDTQYF.

The chain employs TRBV7-8 and TRBJ2-6; the match to TRBD1 covers 8 bases. This CDR3 region has 15 residues. Losses at the gene ends were 5 bases for V and 3 bases for J; bases not matched to a gene: 3. Germline V gene data show CDR1 as SGHVS and CDR2 as FQNEAQ. The CDR3, as DNA: TGTGCCAGCAGCGCAGGGGGCAATGGGGCCAACGTCCTGACTTTC. Protein: CASSAGGNGANVLTF.

The rearrangement links TRBV4-3 to TRBJ1-2; 7 nucleotides line up with TRBD1. This CDR3 spans 14 amino acids. Trimming removed 3 bases from V and 8 bases from J; junction bases left unmatched: 9. Germline loops: CDR1 LGHNA, CDR2 YSLEER. In DNA, the CDR3 is TGCGCCAGCAGCCAGGCAGGGGGTACGGTAGGCTACACCTTC. It specifies CASSQAGGTVGYTF.

The chain joins TRBV14 to TRBJ2-2; no definite D call. CDR1 is SGHDN, CDR2 FVKESK, per germline. Trimming removed 4 bases from V and 8 bases from J, with 26 bases in between. CDR3 length: 18 amino acids. In nucleotides, the CDR3 is TGTGCCAGCAGCCCCTTGTTAGTGGCCTCACCCCTATCGGGGGAGCTGTTTTTT. This encodes CASSPLLVASPLSGELFF.

The genes are TRBV2 and TRBJ2-2; 10 bases match TRBD1. This CDR3 is built from 14 residues. The trim removed 8 bases at V and 6 bases at J, leaving 6 bases unmatched. Looked up from germline, CDR1 is SNHLY and CDR2 is FYNNEI. CDR3 in amino acids: CASEGQGRAGELFF. The CDR3 coding sequence is TGTGCCAGCGAGGGACAGGGGAGGGCCGGGGAGCTGTTTTTT. Together with reference TRBV2 and TRBJ2-2, the CDR3 gives the full variable domain: EPEVTQTPSHQVTQMGQEVILRCVPISNHLYFYWYRQILGQKVEFLVSFYNNEISEKSEIFDDQFSVERPDGSNFTLKIRSTKLEDSAMYFCASEGQGRAGELFFGEGSRLTVL.

V usage is TRBV28 and J usage is TRBJ2-3; D possibly matches TRBD1 or TRBD2 (5 bases each). The CDR3 has 18 residues. The germline V gene has CDR1 MDHEN and CDR2 SYDVKM. V dropped 1 base and J dropped 3 bases, with 20 bases sitting between them. In nucleotides, the CDR3 is TGTGCCAGCAGTTTATTAATCAATTGGGGGTCGGGAACAGATACGCAGTATTTT. Translation: CASSLLINWGSGTDTQYF.

V is TRBV6-6 and J is TRBJ2-7, with 7 bases aligning to TRBD2. The V gene's germline CDR1 is MNHNY and CDR2 SVGAGI (reference sequence). Trimming removed 0 bases from V and 0 bases from J; junction bases left unmatched: 2. The CDR3 sequence is 15 residues long. The CDR3 DNA reads TGTGCCAGCAGTTACTCTGGGGACTACTCCTACGAGCAGTACTTC. It codes for CASSYSGDYSYEQYF.

The table lists this clone with a count of one. The rearrangement joins TRBV6-5 to TRBJ1-5; D ambiguous. Germline CDR1 MNHEY, CDR2 SVGAGI. Trimming shortened V by 4 bases and J by 0 bases, and 10 bases separated the two germline ends. This CDR3 contains 15 residues. CDR3 nucleotides: TGTGCCAGCAGTTCCCGTGGGTATAGCAATCAGCCCCAGCATTTT. Amino acids: CASSSRGYSNQPQHF.

This chain links TRBV27 with TRBJ2-2; TRBD2 agrees at 10 bases. J gave up 2 bases and V 4 bases, and 7 bases lay outside the gene matches. The CDR3 has 17 amino acids. Germline CDR1 and CDR2: MNHEY and SMNVEV (reference sequence). Written as DNA, the CDR3 is TGTGCCAGCAGTTGGTCCCTAGCGGGGGCTAACACCGGGGAGCTGTTTTTT. Amino acid sequence: CASSWSLAGANTGELFF.

The chain couples TRBV2 to TRBJ2-7; 9 nucleotides match TRBD1. J was trimmed by 2 bases and V by 7 bases; bases with no gene match: 12. The CDR3 totals 16 residues. CDR1 SNHLY and CDR2 FYNNEI come from the germline V gene. This CDR3 reads CASILPLGQGTYEQYF. The DNA for the CDR3 is TGTGCCAGCATCCTACCCCTGGGACAGGGAACCTACGAGCAGTACTTC.

V and J are TRBV2 and TRBJ1-2; 7 bases fit TRBD1. Looked up from germline, CDR1 is SNHLY and CDR2 is FYNNEI. This CDR3 has 12 amino acids. V shed 6 bases, J shed 3 bases, and the junction held 1 base outside the gene matches. The CDR3 nucleotides read TGTGCCAGCAGAGGGACAGACTATGGCTACACCTTC. This codes for CASRGTDYGYTF.